These T cell receptor beta chains were read from a single sample in a study of blood T cell repertoires in COVID-19. Some clones are missing from TCRdb's copy, which holds only in-frame ones; the method was immunoSEQ multiplex PCR. In the table there are 85,000 to 130,000 clones, less than 90% of which are singletons. Sequenced: peripheral blood. The origin of the receptors is a human donor in a cohort sampled during active COVID-19. Both conserved end residues are part of each CDR3. Fields, in order: J gene, D gene, V gene, clone size, CDR3 protein, CDR3 DNA. D genes are given only for firm matches. Not all rows give a size; the values are once, few, many and, for expanded clones, a class.

TRBJ2-2 | NA | TRBV7-3 | NA | CASSLHRVTGELFF | TGTGCCAGCAGCTTACACAGGGTTACCGGGGAGCTGTTTTTT
TRBJ2-1 | TRBD2 | TRBV7-6 | NA | CASSPKIAGGLHEQFF | TGTGCCAGCAGCCCGAAAATAGCGGGAGGTCTTCATGAGCAGTTCTTC
TRBJ2-1 | NA | TRBV27 | NA | CASSTGPGALGGNNEQFF | TGTGCCAGCAGTACGGGTCCCGGGGCCTTGGGAGGAAACAATGAGCAGTTCTTC
TRBJ1-2 | NA | TRBV12-3/TRBV12-4 | NA | CASSQRRGYGYTF | TGTGCCAGCAGTCAACGACGGGGGTATGGCTACACCTTC
TRBJ2-1 | NA | TRBV5-4 | NA | CASSLTGANEQFF | TGTGCCAGCAGCTTGACTGGGGCGAATGAGCAGTTCTTC
TRBJ1-5 | TRBD1 | TRBV27 | NA | CASSLSGTEGNQPQHF | TGTGCCAGCAGTTTATCGGGGACAGAAGGCAATCAGCCCCAGCATTTT
TRBJ2-1 | NA | TRBV7-9 | NA | CASRTGILNEQFF | TGTGCCAGCCGAACAGGGATCCTCAATGAGCAGTTCTTC
TRBJ2-1 | TRBD1 | TRBV7-2 | once | CASSHRQGLGNEQFF | TGTGCCAGCAGTCACCGACAGGGGCTGGGTAATGAGCAGTTCTTC
TRBJ2-1 | TRBD2 | TRBV6-2/TRBV6-3 | NA | CASSYYLAGGYNEQFF | TGTGCCAGCAGTTACTACCTAGCGGGGGGTTACAATGAGCAGTTCTTC
TRBJ2-7 | TRBD1 | TRBV19 | NA | CASSMDRVSEQYF | TGTGCCAGTAGTATGGACAGGGTAAGCGAGCAGTACTTC
TRBJ2-5 | NA | TRBV6-5 | NA | CASSPMEGDWETQYF | TGTGCCAGCAGTCCCATGGAGGGTGACTGGGAGACCCAGTACTTC
TRBJ2-1 | NA | TRBV6-6 | NA | CATQQGSYNEQFF | TGTGCCACCCAACAGGGCTCCTACAATGAGCAGTTCTTC
TRBJ2-1 | TRBD2 | TRBV9 | NA | CASSPIQREALNEQFF | TGTGCCAGCAGCCCTATCCAGCGGGAGGCCCTCAATGAGCAGTTCTTC
TRBJ1-2 | NA | TRBV4-2 | few | CASSQDIQLYGYTF | TGTGCCAGCAGCCAAGATATACAGCTCTATGGCTACACCTTC
TRBJ2-7 | NA | TRBV12-5 | once | CASGWGVDYEQYF | TGTGCTAGTGGTTGGGGGGTCGACTACGAGCAGTACTTC
TRBJ1-5 | NA | TRBV5-1 | NA | CASSWEGSNQPQHF | TGCGCCAGCAGCTGGGAGGGGAGTAATCAGCCCCAGCATTTT
TRBJ2-3 | NA | TRBV11-2 | NA | CASSLRGTSTDTQYF | TGTGCCAGCAGCTTACGCGGGACTAGCACAGATACGCAGTATTTT
TRBJ2-5 | TRBD2 | TRBV9 | NA | CASSIRAQRGVGETQYF | TGTGCCAGCAGCATAAGGGCCCAGCGGGGGGTAGGAGAGACCCAGTACTTC
TRBJ1-5 | TRBD1 | TRBV9 | NA | CASSPQGGSNQPQHF | TGTGCCAGCAGCCCTCAGGGGGGAAGCAATCAGCCCCAGCATTTT
TRBJ2-1 | TRBD2 | TRBV27 | NA | CASSRAGGFIDEQFF | TGTGCCAGCAGCCGAGCGGGAGGATTTATAGATGAGCAGTTCTTC
TRBJ2-1 | NA | TRBV2 | NA | CASNQWSNEQFF | TGTGCCAGCAATCAGTGGAGCAATGAGCAGTTCTTC
TRBJ2-2 | TRBD2 | TRBV3-1/TRBV3-2 | NA | CASSEAGTGELFF | TGTGCCAGCAGTGAAGCGGGGACCGGGGAGCTGTTTTTT
TRBJ2-2 | NA | TRBV5-1 | few | CASSLAIQNTGELFF | TGCGCCAGCAGCTTGGCGATACAGAACACCGGGGAGCTGTTTTTT
TRBJ2-3 | TRBD2 | TRBV5-4 | NA | CASSLGLAGEENTQYF | TGTGCCAGCAGCTTGGGTCTTGCGGGAGAAGAAAATACGCAGTATTTT
TRBJ1-1 | TRBD1 | TRBV6-2/TRBV6-3 | NA | CASSYSLAGQLMNTEAFF | TGTGCCAGCAGTTACTCCCTAGCGGGACAGCTCATGAACACTGAAGCTTTCTTT
TRBJ1-1 | NA | TRBV10-3 | NA | CATNQGSAPKAFF | TGTGCCACAAATCAGGGGTCAGCTCCAAAAGCTTTCTTT
TRBJ1-2 | TRBD1 | TRBV14 | NA | CASSPTGTANYGYTF | TGTGCCAGCAGCCCAACCGGGACAGCTAACTATGGCTACACCTTC
TRBJ2-7 | TRBD2 | TRBV3-1/TRBV3-2 | NA | CASSQEAQRDLGYEQYF | TGTGCCAGCAGCCAAGAAGCCCAGCGGGACCTCGGCTACGAGCAGTACTTC
TRBJ1-1 | NA | TRBV7-9 | NA | CASSGTGLTEAFF | TGTGCCAGCAGCGGAACAGGGCTTACTGAAGCTTTCTTT
TRBJ2-1 | TRBD2 | TRBV7-8 | few | CASSLTSGEQFF | TGTGCCAGCAGCCTCACTAGCGGGGAGCAGTTCTTC
TRBJ1-1 | TRBD1 | TRBV12-3/TRBV12-4 | NA | CASRDRGDTEAFF | TGTGCCAGCCGGGACAGGGGCGACACTGAAGCTTTCTTT
TRBJ1-4 | NA | TRBV20-1 | few | CSASYRGAVRTNEKLFF | TGCAGTGCTAGTTATCGGGGGGCCGTTCGAACTAATGAAAAACTGTTTTTT
TRBJ1-5 | NA | TRBV2 | NA | CASSVGRAGQPQHF | TGTGCCAGCAGTGTGGGTAGGGCGGGTCAGCCCCAGCATTTT
TRBJ2-7 | NA | TRBV27 | NA | CASSKGQGEVPYEQYF | TGTGCCAGCAGCAAGGGCCAGGGTGAAGTCCCCTACGAGCAGTACTTC
TRBJ2-3 | NA | TRBV6-1 | NA | CASSERGSTDTQYF | TGTGCCAGCAGTGAAAGGGGCAGCACAGATACGCAGTATTTT
TRBJ2-7 | NA | TRBV12-5 | NA | CASGLLLRGEQYF | TGTGCTAGTGGTCTCCTCCTTAGGGGCGAGCAGTACTTC
TRBJ2-1 | TRBD2 | TRBV27 | NA | CASSFEGGPYNEQFF | TGTGCCAGCAGTTTCGAGGGAGGGCCCTACAATGAGCAGTTCTTC
TRBJ2-7 | NA | TRBV19 | NA | CASSGSYEQYF | TGTGCCAGTAGCGGGAGCTACGAGCAGTACTTC
TRBJ2-5 | NA | TRBV20-1 | once | CSASRGAQETQYF | TGCAGTGCTAGTCGGGGGGCCCAAGAGACCCAGTACTTC
TRBJ2-3 | NA | TRBV9 | NA | CASSAPRSGTTYTDTQYF | TGTGCCAGCAGCGCCCCGCGGAGCGGAACGACCTACACAGATACGCAGTATTTT
TRBJ2-2 | NA | TRBV18 | once | CASSRGAGELFF | TGTGCCAGCTCACGAGGCGCCGGGGAGCTGTTTTTT
TRBJ1-6 | NA | TRBV5-1 | NA | CASSAGVRSPLHF | TGCGCCAGCAGCGCAGGGGTTCGGTCACCCCTCCACTTT
TRBJ1-2 | NA | TRBV25-1 | NA | CASSEPASYGYTF | TGTGCCAGCAGTGAGCCAGCGAGCTATGGCTACACCTTC
TRBJ2-7 | TRBD1 | TRBV27 | once | CASSLSAGGPYEQYF | TGTGCCAGCAGTTTATCGGCAGGGGGCCCCTACGAGCAGTACTTC
TRBJ1-5 | NA | TRBV23-1 | NA | CASSQSSIGDMSPNQPQHF | TGCGCCAGCAGTCAATCAAGCATTGGTGACATGTCTCCCAATCAGCCCCAGCATTTT
TRBJ2-7 | TRBD1 | TRBV6-6 | NA | CASATGQGRSYEQYF | TGTGCCAGCGCAACCGGACAGGGCAGGTCCTACGAGCAGTACTTC
TRBJ2-7 | NA | TRBV6-5 | NA | CASSSTRGEQYF | TGTGCCAGCAGTTCTACCAGGGGAGAGCAGTACTTC
TRBJ1-2 | NA | TRBV28 | NA | CASKPAGRMGGYTF | TGTGCCAGCAAGCCCGCGGGCAGGATGGGTGGCTACACCTTC
TRBJ1-6 | TRBD1 | TRBV9 | NA | CASSPRTGHNSPLHF | TGTGCCAGCAGCCCAAGGACAGGGCATAATTCACCCCTCCACTTT
TRBJ2-1 | NA | TRBV9 | NA | CASSVGAGPLTYNEQFF | TGTGCCAGCAGCGTAGGGGCAGGGCCCTTAACCTACAATGAGCAGTTCTTC
TRBJ1-2 | NA | TRBV11-2 | NA | CASSLGPGNYGYTF | TGTGCCAGCAGCTTAGGTCCGGGAAACTATGGCTACACCTTC
TRBJ2-7 | TRBD1 | TRBV10-2 | NA | CASSLTGGEQYF | TGCGCCAGCAGTTTAACAGGGGGCGAGCAGTACTTC
TRBJ2-5 | TRBD1 | TRBV28 | NA | CASRSGTVDQETQYF | TGTGCCAGCAGATCCGGGACAGTGGACCAAGAGACCCAGTACTTC
TRBJ2-5 | TRBD2 | TRBV6-6 | NA | CASSPGTSGGMGETQYF | TGTGCCAGCAGTCCGGGGACTAGCGGGGGAATGGGAGAGACCCAGTACTTC
TRBJ1-1 | NA | TRBV14 | NA | CASSRVWGPNTEAFF | TGTGCCAGCAGCCGAGTTTGGGGGCCGAACACTGAAGCTTTCTTT
TRBJ2-5 | NA | TRBV18 | NA | CASSQTFQETQYF | TGTGCCAGCTCACAGACATTTCAAGAGACCCAGTACTTC
TRBJ2-1 | TRBD2 | TRBV5-1 | NA | CASSLLAGGPGEQFF | TGCGCCAGCAGCTTACTAGCGGGAGGGCCCGGTGAGCAGTTCTTC
TRBJ1-5 | NA | TRBV4-2 | NA | CASSQDGTYNQPQHF | TGTGCCAGCAGCCAAGATGGGACATACAATCAGCCCCAGCATTTT
TRBJ2-5 | NA | TRBV7-2 | NA | CASSLIGGAETQYF | TGTGCCAGCAGCTTAATTGGCGGGGCAGAGACCCAGTACTTC
TRBJ1-2 | TRBD1 | TRBV6-1 | NA | CASSEYDGTGFPSPLGYTF | TGTGCCAGCAGTGAATATGACGGGACAGGTTTTCCCTCCCCCCTTGGCTACACCTTC